The next 11 T cell receptor beta chains were all read from a single sample in a study of cytomegalovirus exposure and HLA in healthy donors listed by TCRdb under 2017. Library generation was performed with the immunoSEQ multiplex PCR assay. For the multiplex PCR, a mixture combining 60 forward primers for TCR Vbeta segments and 13 reverse primers for TCR Jbeta segments was used. In TCRdb, the immuneACCESS table is reduced to in-frame sequences with V and J assigned. These tables do not hold every clone; where another copy was compared, an unresolved V gene accounts for under half, and the others remain unexplained. The sample contains about 90,000 clones, approximately 84% of them found a single time. The ten biggest clones cover 2.1% of the sample. The sample consisted of PBMCs. The source is a man younger than 35 in good health and CMV-seronegative.

This clone was detected only once. This rearrangement joins TRBV10-2 to TRBJ1-3; a possible D gene is TRBD1 (5 bases). Looked up from germline, CDR1 is WSHSY and CDR2 is SAAADI. The CDR3 extends over 12 amino acids. V was clipped by 8 bases and J by 8 bases, with 13 bases between them. DNA of the CDR3: TGCGCCAGCGGGTGGCAGGGCGACACCATATATTTT. Protein: CASGWQGDTIYF.

The genes are TRBV19 and TRBJ2-3, with D perhaps TRBD2 (6 bases). V gave up 7 bases and J gave up 8 bases, with 16 bases separating them. CDR3 length: 13 amino acids. CDR1 and CDR2 from the germline V gene are LNHDA and SQIVND (reference sequence). CDR3 DNA: TGTGCCAGTAACGCCGGGACTCAAGCTACGCAGTATTTT. It encodes CASNAGTQATQYF. The whole variable domain, remainder taken from reference TRBV19 and TRBJ2-3, is DGGITQSPKYLFRKEGQNVTLSCEQNLNHDAMYWYRQDPGQGLRLIYYSQIVNDFQKGDIAEGYSVSREKKESFPLTVTSAQKNPTAFYLCASNAGTQATQYFGPGTRLTVL.

V gene TRBV6-1 combines with J gene TRBJ2-2; D is undetermined. The CDR3 has 14 residues. The germline V gene encodes CDR1 MNHNS and CDR2 SASEGT. Trimming left V 8 bases short and J 7 bases short, with 17 bases between. The CDR3 here is CASHVTRTGGELFF. DNA for the CDR3: TGTGCCAGCCACGTTACCAGAACGGGCGGGGAGCTGTTTTTT.

The chain recombines TRBV7-3 with TRBJ1-2; TRBD1 aligns across 8 bases. The V gene's germline CDR1 is SGHTA and CDR2 FQGTGA. This CDR3 contains 12 residues. The V gene end was trimmed by 4 bases and the J gene end by 8 bases; junction bases not matched to a gene: 3. The CDR3: CASSSRTGGYTF. In nucleotides, the CDR3 is TGTGCCAGCAGCTCCAGGACAGGGGGCTACACCTTC.

The chain uses TRBV10-3 and TRBJ2-1; 14 nucleotides match TRBD2. This CDR3 is 18 amino acids long. V lost 3 bases to trimming and J lost 3 bases; unmatched junction nucleotides: 7. Germline V lookup: CDR1 ENHRY, CDR2 SYGVKD. CDR3 sequence reads: CAISEAGLAGVSYNEQFF. The CDR3, as DNA: TGTGCCATCAGTGAAGCGGGACTAGCGGGAGTGAGCTACAATGAGCAGTTCTTC.

The chain employs TRBV12-1 and TRBJ2-1; the table assigns TRBD2, which was not confirmed against the DNA. TRBV12-1 is a pseudogene segment. This CDR3 is built from 18 residues. In nucleotides, the CDR3 is TGTGCCAGCAGCTTTGAGTCTAGCTCGCCGAGCTCCTACAATGAGCAGTTCTTC. It translates to CASSFESSSPSSYNEQFF.

The chain uses TRBV5-6 and TRBJ1-5; D uncertain. V was shortened by 3 bases and J by 5 bases, with 9 bases between the two germline ends. Germline-derived CDR1 and CDR2 are SGHDT and YYEEEE. The CDR3 totals 13 residues. CDR3 sequence (DNA): TGTGCCAGCAGCTCGGGCGGGGATCAGCCCCAGCATTTT. This sequence encodes CASSSGGDQPQHF.

J is TRBJ1-5 and V is TRBV15; D gene unclear. Trimming took 5 bases from V and 5 from J, leaving 10 bases between them. The germline V gene has CDR1 LNHNV and CDR2 YYDKDF (reference sequence). The CDR3 runs to 13 residues. In DNA form, the CDR3 reads TGTGCCACCAGCCGAGGACTCGATCAGCCCCAGCATTTT. This encodes CATSRGLDQPQHF.

CDR3 in DNA: TGCGCCAGCAGCGGGGCCCAGGTCTATGGCTACACCTTC. Translated, it gives CASSGAQVYGYTF. The chain joins TRBV5-1 to TRBJ1-2; TRBD1 is a possible D gene (5 bases). The CDR3 is 13 amino acids. The V gene lost 4 bases and the J gene lost 4 bases, with 11 bases spanning the gap. From germline, CDR1 is SGHRS and CDR2 YFSETQ.

This chain links TRBV18 with TRBJ1-1; D ambiguous. CDR1 is KGHSH and CDR2 is LQKENI in the germline V gene. V was clipped by 4 bases and J by 0 bases, with 18 bases between them. The length of the CDR3 is 17 residues. The CDR3 loop reads CASSLLSSETMNTEAFF. DNA for the CDR3: TGTGCCAGCTCACTACTCTCCTCAGAGACAATGAACACTGAAGCTTTCTTT. The full variable domain, rest sourced from reference TRBV18 and TRBJ1-1, is NAGVMQNPRHLVRRRGQEARLRCSPMKGHSHVYWYRQLPEEGLKFMVYLQKENIIDESGMPKERFSAEFPKEGPSILRIQQVVRGDSAAYFCASSLLSSETMNTEAFFGQGTRLTVV.

The chain joins TRBV4-1 to TRBJ1-5, with D hard to call. The CDR3 consists of 15 residues. V was pared by 1 base and J by 6 bases, with 13 bases between. From germline, CDR1 is MGHRA and CDR2 YSYEKL. CDR3: CASSQVAGLSQPQHF. The CDR3 DNA follows: TGCGCCAGCAGCCAAGTTGCGGGTCTGAGTCAGCCCCAGCATTTT.